A single sample is the source of the 28 T cell receptor beta chains below, sequenced in a study of T cell responses to AZD1222 COVID-19 vaccine. Produced via immunoSEQ multiplex PCR; TCRdb's table is partial and in-frame only. The sample lists 210,000 or so clones, about 95% occurring once. The source material was peripheral blood, sampled 28 days after the second dose of the MenACWY control vaccine. The receptor source for this set is an adult who received the MenACWY meningococcal vaccine as a control.

J is TRBJ2-5 and V is TRBV19, with 8 bases identical to TRBD1. V was clipped by 10 bases and J by 4 bases; unmatched bases: 8. Germline CDR1 LNHDA, CDR2 SQIVND (reference sequence). The CDR3 is made up of 13 amino acids. As DNA, the CDR3 is TGTGCCACCTCCACAGGGGGTGTAGAGACCCAGTACTTC. Translation: CATSTGGVETQYF.

The V and J genes are TRBV3-1 (or the pseudogene TRBV3-2) and TRBJ2-1; no clear D gene. From germline, CDR1 is LGHDT and CDR2 YNNKEL (reference sequence). V lost 0 bases to trimming and J lost 1 base, with 13 bases between them. The CDR3 sequence is 17 residues long. This CDR3 reads CASSQEDRAGSYNEQFF. DNA of the CDR3: TGTGCCAGCAGCCAAGAAGATCGAGCCGGATCCTACAATGAGCAGTTCTTC.

This clone was picked up one time. The rearrangement joins TRBV30 to TRBJ1-6; the match to TRBD1 covers 8 bases. The germline CDR1 and CDR2 sequences are GTSNPN and SVGIG (reference sequence). The J segment lost 7 bases and the V segment lost 2 bases, leaving 16 bases of the junction unmatched. There are 18 residues in the CDR3. Here the CDR3 DNA reads TGTGCCTGGAGTCGGGACAGGCGTATAGGGGACCGAAATTCACCCCTCCACTTT. This sequence encodes CAWSRDRRIGDRNSPLHF.

The gene calls are TRBV7-2 and TRBJ2-3; TRBD1 is a possible D gene (6 bases). This CDR3 region has 13 residues. CDR1 and CDR2 from the germline V gene are SGHTA and FQGNSA. V was shortened by 4 bases and J by 4 bases, with 9 bases between the two germline ends. The CDR3 sequence is CASSSTGSDTQYF. In DNA form, the CDR3 reads TGTGCCAGCAGCTCCACAGGGTCAGATACGCAGTATTTT.

CDR3 region: CASSHRGAYEQYF. CDR3 bases: TGTGCCAGCAGCCACCGAGGAGCCTACGAGCAGTACTTC. The V call is TRBV3-1 (or the pseudogene TRBV3-2), the J call TRBJ2-7, with no clear D. The CDR3 loop spans 13 amino acids. Looked up from germline, CDR1 is LGHDT and CDR2 is YNNKEL (reference sequence). Between the trimmed V and J ends, which lost 3 bases and 2 bases, there was a span of 8 bases.

J is TRBJ2-7 and V is TRBV5-5, with D perhaps given as TRBD1 or TRBD2 (5 bases each). Between the trimmed V and J ends, which lost 0 bases and 2 bases, there was a span of 6 bases. The CDR3 consists of 13 residues. CDR1 and CDR2 from the germline V gene are SGHKS and YYEKEE (reference sequence). The CDR3: CASSLAGPYEQYF. The CDR3 DNA follows: TGTGCCAGCAGCTTGGCGGGGCCCTACGAGCAGTACTTC.

V gene TRBV19 combines with J gene TRBJ2-3, with D unresolved. Trimming took off 5 bases at V and 6 bases at J, with 15 bases between the two ends. CDR1 and CDR2 from the germline V gene are LNHDA and SQIVND (reference sequence). The CDR3 has 14 amino acids. The CDR3 DNA follows: TGTGCCAGTAGTTGGACGGGTGGGGTCGATACGCAGTATTTT. Translated, it gives CASSWTGGVDTQYF.

The J gene is TRBJ1-1, the V gene TRBV28; 8 bases match TRBD1. Germline-derived CDR1 and CDR2 are MDHEN and SYDVKM. This CDR3 is 15 amino acids long. V shed 5 bases and J 1 base; nucleotides not matched to a gene: 6. CDR3 sequence: CASSEAGGPNTEAFF. For the CDR3, the DNA is TGTGCCAGCAGTGAAGCAGGGGGCCCGAACACTGAAGCTTTCTTT.

The chain links TRBV12-3 or TRBV12-4 to TRBJ2-5; D is ambiguous. With 3 bases removed from V and 5 bases from J, the gap between germline ends came to 4 bases. The length of the CDR3 is 11 residues. CDR3 coding DNA: TGTGCCAGCAGTTTCGATGAGACCCAGTACTTC. It codes for CASSFDETQYF.

V usage is TRBV28 and J usage is TRBJ1-2, with TRBD1 identical over 7 bases. This CDR3 spans 13 amino acids. Germline assignment: CDR1 MDHEN and CDR2 SYDVKM. J was trimmed by 3 bases and V by 4 bases; bases with no gene match: 2. The CDR3 DNA follows: TGTGCCAGCAGTTCTGACAGGGACTATGGCTACACCTTC. This encodes CASSSDRDYGYTF.

The chain couples TRBV4-1 to TRBJ1-4, with D perhaps TRBD1 (6 bases). This CDR3 has 15 residues. Germline V gene data show CDR1 as MGHRA and CDR2 as YSYEKL. V dropped 4 bases and J dropped 7 bases, with 16 bases sitting between them. The CDR3 sequence is CASSPAGGGGEKLFF. DNA of the CDR3: TGCGCCAGCAGCCCGGCAGGAGGGGGTGGTGAAAAACTGTTTTTT.

This clone was recorded a few times. DNA for the CDR3: TGCGCCAGCAGCCCAGTGCAGGGACGACTTCTCTCTGGAAACACCATATATTTT. Residues: CASSPVQGRLLSGNTIYF. The chain has TRBV4-3 and TRBJ1-3, with D perhaps TRBD1 (5 bases). The germline V gene encodes CDR1 LGHNA and CDR2 YSLEER. The V gene lost 4 bases and the J gene lost 0 bases, with 19 bases spanning the gap. This CDR3 is built from 18 residues.

This chain connects TRBV5-4 to TRBJ1-6; D remains ambiguous. V was trimmed by 2 bases and J by 9 bases, leaving 27 bases between them. The CDR3 is 19 amino acids. Germline V gives CDR1 SGHNT, CDR2 YYREEE (reference sequence). DNA of the CDR3: TGTGCCAGCAGCTTTGGACTTACATATTCTATACCGGGAGTTTCACCCCTCCACTTT. This encodes CASSFGLTYSIPGVSPLHF.

CDR3 DNA sequence: TGTGCCAGCAGCTTAATCTTAGCGGGGAGCACAGATACGCAGTATTTT. Translating gives CASSLILAGSTDTQYF. The chain uses TRBV11-2 and TRBJ2-3, with 8 bases identical to TRBD2. The junction had 4 bases not matched to a gene; V was cut back by 2 bases and J by 0 bases. The CDR3 sequence is 16 residues long. CDR1 SGHAT and CDR2 FQNNGV come from the germline V gene.

The rearrangement links TRBV28 to TRBJ2-2; D assignment may be TRBD1 or TRBD2 (5 bases each). The length of the CDR3 is 16 residues. V dropped 2 bases and J dropped 2 bases, with 12 bases sitting between them. CDR1 is MDHEN, CDR2 SYDVKM, per germline. Here the CDR3 DNA reads TGTGCCAGCAGTTTAGGCCCAGGGAGCAACACCGGGGAGCTGTTTTTT. This translates into CASSLGPGSNTGELFF.

J is TRBJ1-5 and V is TRBV6-5; D is ambiguous. Germline V gives CDR1 MNHEY, CDR2 SVGAGI. The CDR3 runs to 13 residues. The V and J ends lost 6 bases and 7 bases respectively, with 13 bases between them. The CDR3 here is CASRVNLVQPQHF. The CDR3 DNA reads as TGTGCCAGCAGGGTCAACCTGGTCCAGCCCCAGCATTTT.

Written as DNA, the CDR3 is TGTGCCACCTCGGGGTTTAACCAAGAGACCCAGTACTTC. It encodes CATSGFNQETQYF. J is TRBJ2-5 and V is TRBV24-1; a possible D gene is TRBD2 (5 bases). The CDR3 has 13 residues. The V end was cut by 9 bases, the J end by 0 bases, with 10 bases between. Germline values: CDR1 KGHDR, CDR2 SFDVKD.

This chain links TRBV14 with TRBJ2-5; 9 nucleotides agree with TRBD1. The length of the CDR3 is 15 residues. Germline assignment: CDR1 SGHDN and CDR2 FVKESK. With V trimmed by 3 bases and J by 4 bases, 6 bases remained unmatched. CDR3 protein: CASSQGQGGGETQYF. The CDR3 coding sequence is TGTGCCAGCAGCCAGGGACAGGGTGGAGGAGAGACCCAGTACTTC.

The V call is TRBV13, the J call TRBJ2-2; 7 nucleotides line up with TRBD1. The CDR3 spans 17 residues. V lost 3 bases to trimming and J lost 7 bases; unmatched junction nucleotides: 14. The germline V gene has CDR1 PRHDT and CDR2 FYEKMQ (reference sequence). In DNA, the CDR3 is TGTGCCAGCAGCTTCAGCGGTGGGACAGATATAATCGGGGAGCTGTTTTTT. Its translation: CASSFSGGTDIIGELFF.

The chain joins TRBV28 to TRBJ2-1; 9 bases are a match to TRBD1. Germline lookup yields CDR1 MDHEN and CDR2 SYDVKM. J was trimmed by 5 bases and V by 6 bases; bases with no gene match: 8. The length of the CDR3 is 15 residues. The CDR3 nucleotides are TGTGCCAGCAGAATCACAGGGACAGGGCACAATGAGCAGTTCTTC. Protein product: CASRITGTGHNEQFF.

V gene TRBV5-8 combines with J gene TRBJ1-2; 9 bases fit TRBD1. The germline V gene encodes CDR1 SGHTS and CDR2 YDEGEE. V lost 4 bases and J lost 8; bases outside the gene matches: 6. The length of the CDR3 is 13 residues. Written as DNA, the CDR3 is TGTGCCAGCAGCGCTAACAGGGGGCGAGGCTACACCTTC. Residues: CASSANRGRGYTF.

The J gene is TRBJ1-5, the V gene TRBV7-9; 7 bases map to TRBD1. Germline-derived CDR1 and CDR2 are SEHNR and FQNEAQ (reference sequence). The CDR3 covers 14 residues. Trimming at V came to 4 bases and at J to 4 bases, leaving 4 bases not matched to a gene. CDR3 sequence (DNA): TGTGCCAGCAGCTCGACAGGGATAAATCAGCCCCAGCATTTT. It encodes CASSSTGINQPQHF. Variable domain in full (rest from reference TRBV7-9 and TRBJ1-5): DTGVSQNPRHKITKRGQNVTFRCDPISEHNRLYWYRQTLGQGPEFLTYFQNEAQLEKSRLLSDRFSAERPKGSFSTLEIQRTEQGDSAMYLCASSSTGINQPQHFGDGTRLSIL.

The chain employs TRBV5-1 and TRBJ2-1; 13 bases map to TRBD2. The germline CDR1 and CDR2 sequences are SGHRS and YFSETQ. This CDR3 spans 15 amino acids. V dropped 4 bases and J dropped 8; count of bases not matched to a gene: 6. CDR3 amino acids: CASSSTSGGAHEQFF. In DNA, the CDR3 is TGCGCCAGCAGCAGTACTAGCGGGGGGGCCCATGAGCAGTTCTTC. The full variable domain, its missing parts supplied by reference TRBV5-1 and TRBJ2-1, is KAGVTQTPRYLIKTRGQQVTLSCSPISGHRSVSWYQQTPGQGLQFLFEYFSETQRNKGNFPGRFSGRQFSNSRSEMNVSTLELGDSALYLCASSSTSGGAHEQFFGPGTRLTVL.

The chain has TRBV5-6 and TRBJ2-7, with D unresolved. The CDR3 runs 12 residues. CDR1 and CDR2 (germline): SGHDT, YYEEEE. The V end was cut by 0 bases, the J end by 7 bases, with 8 bases between. CDR3 sequence reads: CASSLDMREQYF. The CDR3 region has the DNA TGTGCCAGCAGCTTGGACATGAGGGAGCAGTACTTC. The whole variable domain, filled in from reference TRBV5-6 and TRBJ2-7, reads DAGVTQSPTHLIKTRGQQVTLRCSPKSGHDTVSWYQQALGQGPQFIFQYYEEEERQRGNFPDRFSGHQFPNYSSELNVNALLLGDSALYLCASSLDMREQYFGPGTRLTVT.

The J gene is TRBJ2-5, the V gene TRBV7-3; D is perhaps TRBD1 (7 bases). Per germline, CDR1 SGHTA and CDR2 FQGTGA. This CDR3 is 16 amino acids long. Trimming took 2 bases from V and 4 from J, leaving 17 bases between them. The CDR3 here is CASSLVASGGPETQYF. The CDR3 coding sequence is TGTGCCAGCAGCTTAGTCGCGTCAGGGGGGCCAGAGACCCAGTACTTC.

DNA of the CDR3: TGTGCCAGCAGCGCTAGACAGGGGATGTACAATGAGCAGTTCTTC. Its translation: CASSARQGMYNEQFF. The V call is TRBV7-2, the J call TRBJ2-1, with 8 nucleotides matching TRBD1. The germline V gene encodes CDR1 SGHTA and CDR2 FQGNSA. Losses at the gene ends were 5 bases for V and 4 bases for J; bases not matched to a gene: 7. The CDR3 is 15 amino acids.

This chain links TRBV5-1 with TRBJ2-2; either TRBD1 or TRBD2 may fit D (6 bases each). The CDR3 runs 16 residues. V was shortened by 4 bases and J by 6 bases, with 19 bases between the two germline ends. CDR1 and CDR2 (germline): SGHRS, YFSETQ. The CDR3 spells CASSRAEGVVSGELFF. CDR3 nucleotides: TGCGCCAGCAGCCGCGCGGAGGGGGTTGTGTCCGGGGAGCTGTTTTTT.

V gene TRBV5-4 combines with J gene TRBJ2-5; D may be TRBD1 (5 bases). Trimming removed 0 bases at V and 2 bases at J, with 8 bases between. Germline values: CDR1 SGHNT, CDR2 YYREEE (reference sequence). The CDR3 totals 14 residues. This CDR3 reads CASSLVRAQETQYF. The CDR3 coding sequence is TGTGCCAGCAGCTTGGTCAGGGCTCAAGAGACCCAGTACTTC.